The T cell receptor beta chain described here comes from a study of blood T cells in healthy people across ages. About this clonotype: One junction end disagrees with the germline gene, perhaps due to a read error.

The germline CDR1 and CDR2 sequences are SGHTA and FQGTGA. The CDR3 contains 15 residues. Healthy Caucasian individuals from Russia aged roughly 6 to 95 served as donors. Every participating donor contributed approximately 10 milliliters of peripheral blood through a draw. Combining a sample-barcoded 5' primer with a J-beta primer mix, a second PCR ran for roughly 7 to 12 cycles. TCRdb independently ran MiXCR on the 5' RACE reads; one entry per CDR3 protein. The sample lists approximately 900,000 distinct CDR3 sequences, almost 30% occurring once. The data also belong to a second study, concerning T cells of mothers and their children. From that paper: Barcodes for each sample and 2-4 random nucleotides were added by the M1S primer used in the second PCR.

The source material was blood. The clonotype originates from a woman aged 40 to 55 in good health. V is TRBV7-3 and J is TRBJ1-6, with 8 positions matching TRBD1. The CDR3 protein is CAGSPGQGRHSPLHF. CDR3 DNA: TGTGCCGGCAGTCCAGGACAGGGAAGGCATTCACCCCTCCACTTT.